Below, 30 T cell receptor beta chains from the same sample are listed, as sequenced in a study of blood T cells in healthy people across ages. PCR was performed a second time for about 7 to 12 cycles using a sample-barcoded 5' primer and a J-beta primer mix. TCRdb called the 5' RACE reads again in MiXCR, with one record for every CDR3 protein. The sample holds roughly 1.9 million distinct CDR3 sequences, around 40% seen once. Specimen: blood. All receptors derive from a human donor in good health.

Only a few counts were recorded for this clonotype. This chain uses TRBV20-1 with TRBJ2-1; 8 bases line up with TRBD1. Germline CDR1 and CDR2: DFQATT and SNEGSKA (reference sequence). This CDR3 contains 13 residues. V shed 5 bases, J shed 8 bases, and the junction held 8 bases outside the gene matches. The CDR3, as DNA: TGCAGTGCTTCCTGGACAGGGTGGGATGAGCAGTTCTTC. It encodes CSASWTGWDEQFF.

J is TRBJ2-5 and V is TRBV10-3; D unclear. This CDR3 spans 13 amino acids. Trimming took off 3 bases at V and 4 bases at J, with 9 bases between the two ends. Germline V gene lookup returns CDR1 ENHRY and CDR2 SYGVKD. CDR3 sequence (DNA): TGTGCCATCAGTGATGGGCAGCGAGAGACCCAGTACTTC. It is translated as CAISDGQRETQYF.

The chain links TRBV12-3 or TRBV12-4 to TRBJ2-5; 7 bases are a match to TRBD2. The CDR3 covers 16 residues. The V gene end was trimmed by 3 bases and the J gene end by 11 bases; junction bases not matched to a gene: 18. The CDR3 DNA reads TGTGCCAGCAGTTTCCCGGGGGGTAGTACTCCACATGAGCAGTACTTC. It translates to CASSFPGGSTPHEQYF.

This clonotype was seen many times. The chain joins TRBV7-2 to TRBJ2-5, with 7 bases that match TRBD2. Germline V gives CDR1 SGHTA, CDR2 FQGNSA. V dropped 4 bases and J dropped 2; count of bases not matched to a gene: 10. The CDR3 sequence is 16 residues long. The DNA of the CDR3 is TGTGCCAGCAGCTCCCGACTAGCAGGGATACAAGAGACCCAGTACTTC. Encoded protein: CASSSRLAGIQETQYF. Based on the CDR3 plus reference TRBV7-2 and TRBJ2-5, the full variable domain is GAGVSQSPSNKVTEKGKDVELRCDPISGHTALYWYRQSLGQGLEFLIYFQGNSAPDKSGLPSDRFSAERTGGSVSTLTIQRTQQEDSAVYLCASSSRLAGIQETQYFGPGTRLLVL.

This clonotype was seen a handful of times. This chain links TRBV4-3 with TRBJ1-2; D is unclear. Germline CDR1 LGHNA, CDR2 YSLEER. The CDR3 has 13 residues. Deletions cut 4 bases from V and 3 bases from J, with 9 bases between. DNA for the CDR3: TGCGCCAGCAGCCCTGACATGCACTATGGCTACACCTTC. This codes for CASSPDMHYGYTF.

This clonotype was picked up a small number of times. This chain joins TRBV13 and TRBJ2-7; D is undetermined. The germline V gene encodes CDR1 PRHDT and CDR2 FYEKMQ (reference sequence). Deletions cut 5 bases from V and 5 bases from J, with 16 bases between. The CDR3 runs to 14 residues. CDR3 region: CASSPGPNSHEQYF. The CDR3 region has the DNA TGTGCCAGCAGCCCAGGACCCAATTCCCACGAGCAGTACTTC.

CDR3 in amino acids: CSVVGTARRTQYF. In DNA, the CDR3 is TGCAGCGTAGTTGGGACTGCCAGGAGGACGCAGTATTTT. This chain links TRBV29-1 with TRBJ2-3, with D possibly TRBD2 on 6 matching bases. The CDR3 length is 13 residues. Between the trimmed V and J ends, which lost 6 bases and 9 bases, there was a span of 19 bases. Germline V gene sequence: CDR1 SQVTM, CDR2 ANQGSEA.

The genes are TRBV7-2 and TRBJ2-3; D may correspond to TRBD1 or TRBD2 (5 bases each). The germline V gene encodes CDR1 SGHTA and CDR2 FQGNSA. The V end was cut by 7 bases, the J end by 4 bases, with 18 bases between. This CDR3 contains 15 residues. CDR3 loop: CASTTIVGEADTQYF. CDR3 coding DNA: TGTGCCAGCACCACCATTGTGGGGGAAGCAGATACGCAGTATTTT.

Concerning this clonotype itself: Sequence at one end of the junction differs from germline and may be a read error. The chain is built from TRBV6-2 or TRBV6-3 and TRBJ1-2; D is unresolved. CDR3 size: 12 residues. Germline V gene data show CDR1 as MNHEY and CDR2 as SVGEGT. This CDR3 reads CASSPDRYGHTF. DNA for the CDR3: TGTGCCAGCAGTCCGGACCGCTATGGCCACACCTTC.

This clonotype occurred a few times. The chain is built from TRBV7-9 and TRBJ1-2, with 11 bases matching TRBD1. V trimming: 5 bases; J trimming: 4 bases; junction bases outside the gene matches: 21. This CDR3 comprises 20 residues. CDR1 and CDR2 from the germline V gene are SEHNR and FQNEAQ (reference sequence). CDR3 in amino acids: CASSPALSGTGGIGGYGYTF. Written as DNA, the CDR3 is TGTGCCAGCAGCCCCGCCCTTTCGGGGACAGGGGGAATCGGAGGCTATGGCTACACCTTC.

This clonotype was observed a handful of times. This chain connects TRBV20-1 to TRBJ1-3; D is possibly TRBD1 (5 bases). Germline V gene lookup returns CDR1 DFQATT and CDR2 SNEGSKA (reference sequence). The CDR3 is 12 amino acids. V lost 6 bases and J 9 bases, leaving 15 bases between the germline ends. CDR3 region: CSASLTGTTIYF. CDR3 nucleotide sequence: TGCAGTGCCTCCCTGACCGGGACCACCATATATTTT.

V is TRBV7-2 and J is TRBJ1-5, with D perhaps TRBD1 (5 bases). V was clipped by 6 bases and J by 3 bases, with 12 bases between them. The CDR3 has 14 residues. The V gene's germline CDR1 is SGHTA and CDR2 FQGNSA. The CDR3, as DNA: TGTGCCAGCAGTCAAGACAGTTACAATCAGCCCCAGCATTTT. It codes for CASSQDSYNQPQHF.

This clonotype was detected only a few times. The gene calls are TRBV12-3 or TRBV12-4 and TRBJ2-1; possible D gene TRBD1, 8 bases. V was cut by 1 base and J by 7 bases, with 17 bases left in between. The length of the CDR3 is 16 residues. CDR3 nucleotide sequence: TGTGCCAGCAGTTTAGGGGGGGGGACAGGTCGGAATGAGCAGTTCTTC. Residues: CASSLGGGTGRNEQFF.

The CDR3 region is CASSPGQTTGELFF. For the CDR3, the DNA is TGTGCCAGCAGCCCCGGACAGACCACCGGGGAGCTGTTTTTT. The gene calls are TRBV7-2 and TRBJ2-2; D possibly corresponds to TRBD1 (6 bases). V lost 5 bases and J lost 4, with 11 bases in between. CDR1 and CDR2 (germline): SGHTA, FQGNSA. The CDR3 contains 14 residues. The full variable domain, in which reference TRBV7-2 and TRBJ2-2 provide the parts outside the CDR3, is GAGVSQSPSNKVTEKGKDVELRCDPISGHTALYWYRQSLGQGLEFLIYFQGNSAPDKSGLPSDRFSAERTGGSVSTLTIQRTQQEDSAVYLCASSPGQTTGELFFGEGSRLTVL.

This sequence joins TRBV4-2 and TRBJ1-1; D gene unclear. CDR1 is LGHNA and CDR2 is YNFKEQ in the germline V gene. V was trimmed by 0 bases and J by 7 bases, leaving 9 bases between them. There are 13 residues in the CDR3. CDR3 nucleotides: TGTGCCAGCAGCCAAGACGAGGGCCGTGAAGCTTTCTTT. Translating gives CASSQDEGREAFF.

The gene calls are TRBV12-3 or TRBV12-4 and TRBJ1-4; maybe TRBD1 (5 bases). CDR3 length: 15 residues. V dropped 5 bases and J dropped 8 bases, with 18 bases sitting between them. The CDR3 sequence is CASSPLAGLGEKLFF. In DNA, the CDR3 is TGTGCCAGCAGTCCCTTGGCAGGGCTGGGGGAAAAACTGTTTTTT.

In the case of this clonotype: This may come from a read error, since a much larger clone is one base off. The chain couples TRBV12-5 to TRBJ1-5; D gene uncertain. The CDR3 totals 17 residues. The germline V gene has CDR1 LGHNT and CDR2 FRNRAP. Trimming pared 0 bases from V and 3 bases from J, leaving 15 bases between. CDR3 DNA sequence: TGTGCTAGTGGTTTGGTCACGACTGAGTCCGTCAATCAGCCCCAGCATTTT. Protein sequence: CASGLVTTESVNQPQHF.

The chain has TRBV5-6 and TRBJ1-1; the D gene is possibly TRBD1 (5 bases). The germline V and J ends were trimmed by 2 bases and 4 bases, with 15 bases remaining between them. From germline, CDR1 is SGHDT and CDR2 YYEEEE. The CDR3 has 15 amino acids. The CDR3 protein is CASSLGRQLPTEAFF. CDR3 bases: TGTGCCAGCAGCTTAGGTAGACAGCTCCCCACTGAAGCTTTCTTT. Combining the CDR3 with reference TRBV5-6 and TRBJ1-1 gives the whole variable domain DAGVTQSPTHLIKTRGQQVTLRCSPKSGHDTVSWYQQALGQGPQFIFQYYEEEERQRGNFPDRFSGHQFPNYSSELNVNALLLGDSALYLCASSLGRQLPTEAFFGQGTRLTVV.

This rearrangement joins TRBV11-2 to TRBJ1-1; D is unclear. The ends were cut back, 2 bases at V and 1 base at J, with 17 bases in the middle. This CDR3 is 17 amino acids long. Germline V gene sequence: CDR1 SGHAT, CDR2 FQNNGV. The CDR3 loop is CASSLNVYGSGNTEAFF. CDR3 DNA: TGTGCCAGCAGCTTAAACGTGTATGGGTCAGGGAACACTGAAGCTTTCTTT.

The CDR3 DNA sequence: TGTGCCAGCAGCTCCCCCGTGGGTCTCTACGAGCAGTACTTC. This gives the protein CASSSPVGLYEQYF. This chain connects TRBV7-9 to TRBJ2-7, with D hard to call. Trimming stripped 4 bases from V and 3 bases from J, with 13 bases between. Germline V gene data show CDR1 as SEHNR and CDR2 as FQNEAQ (reference sequence). This CDR3 contains 14 residues.

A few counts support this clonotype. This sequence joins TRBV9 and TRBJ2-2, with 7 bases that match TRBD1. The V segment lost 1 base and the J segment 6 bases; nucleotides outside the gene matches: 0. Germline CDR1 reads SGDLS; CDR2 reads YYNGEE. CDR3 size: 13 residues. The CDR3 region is CASSVQGAGELFF. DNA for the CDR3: TGTGCCAGCAGCGTACAGGGGGCCGGGGAGCTGTTTTTT.

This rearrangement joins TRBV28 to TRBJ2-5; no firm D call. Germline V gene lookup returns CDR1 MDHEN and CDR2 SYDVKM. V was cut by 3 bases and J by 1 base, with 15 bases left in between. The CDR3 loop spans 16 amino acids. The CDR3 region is CASSLPSREIQETQYF. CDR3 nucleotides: TGTGCCAGCAGTTTGCCCTCCCGTGAGATCCAAGAGACCCAGTACTTC. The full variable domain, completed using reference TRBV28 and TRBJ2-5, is DVKVTQSSRYLVKRTGEKVFLECVQDMDHENMFWYRQDPGLGLRLIYFSYDVKMKEKGDIPEGYSVSREKKERFSLILESASTNQTSMYLCASSLPSREIQETQYFGPGTRLLVL.

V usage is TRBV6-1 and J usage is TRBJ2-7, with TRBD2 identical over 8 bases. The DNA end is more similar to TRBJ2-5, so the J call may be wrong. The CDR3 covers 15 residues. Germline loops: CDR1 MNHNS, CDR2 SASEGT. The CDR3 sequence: CASSMGVAGLETQYF. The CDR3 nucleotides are TGTGCCAGCAGCATGGGGGTAGCGGGGTTAGAGACCCAGTACTTC.

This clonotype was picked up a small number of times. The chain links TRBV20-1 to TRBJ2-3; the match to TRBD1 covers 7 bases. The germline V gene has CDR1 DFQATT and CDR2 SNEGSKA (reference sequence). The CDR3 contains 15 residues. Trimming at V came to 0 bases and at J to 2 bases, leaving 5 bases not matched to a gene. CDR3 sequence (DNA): TGCAGTGCTAGAGACCGACAGGGACCCACAGATACGCAGTATTTT. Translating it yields CSARDRQGPTDTQYF.

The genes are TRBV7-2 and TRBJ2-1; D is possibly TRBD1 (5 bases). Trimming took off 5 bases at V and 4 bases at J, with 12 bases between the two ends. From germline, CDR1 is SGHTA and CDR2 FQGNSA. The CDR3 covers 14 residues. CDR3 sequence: CASSPHRNYNEQFF. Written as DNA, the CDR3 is TGTGCCAGCAGCCCTCACAGGAATTACAATGAGCAGTTCTTC.

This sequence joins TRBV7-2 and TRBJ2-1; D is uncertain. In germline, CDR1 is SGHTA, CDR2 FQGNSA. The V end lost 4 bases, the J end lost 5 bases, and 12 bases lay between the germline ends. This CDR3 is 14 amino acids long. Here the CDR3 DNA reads TGTGCCAGCAGCTCGTTCAACTCACACAATGAGCAGTTCTTC. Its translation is CASSSFNSHNEQFF.

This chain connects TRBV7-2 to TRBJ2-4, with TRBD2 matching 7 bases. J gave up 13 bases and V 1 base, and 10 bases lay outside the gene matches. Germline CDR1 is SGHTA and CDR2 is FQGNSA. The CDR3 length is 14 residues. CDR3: CASSLVSWGGEQYF. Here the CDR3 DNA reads TGTGCCAGCAGCTTAGTGTCTTGGGGAGGGGAGCAGTACTTC.

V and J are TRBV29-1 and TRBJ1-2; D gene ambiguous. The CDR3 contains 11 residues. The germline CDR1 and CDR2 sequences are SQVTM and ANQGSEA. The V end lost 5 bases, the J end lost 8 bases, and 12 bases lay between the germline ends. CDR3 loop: CSVKGPGGYTF. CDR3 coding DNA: TGCAGCGTTAAAGGGCCTGGGGGCTACACCTTC.

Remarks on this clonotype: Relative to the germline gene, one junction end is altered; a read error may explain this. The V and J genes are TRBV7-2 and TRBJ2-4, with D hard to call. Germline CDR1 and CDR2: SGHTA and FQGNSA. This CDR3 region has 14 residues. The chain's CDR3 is CASSPSIAKNVQYF. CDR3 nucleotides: TGTGCCAGCAGCCCCAGTATTGCCAAAAACGTTCAGTACTTC. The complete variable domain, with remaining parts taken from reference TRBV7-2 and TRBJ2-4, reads GAGVSQSPSNKVTEKGKDVELRCDPISGHTALYWYRQSLGQGLEFLIYFQGNSAPDKSGLPSDRFSAERTGGSVSTLTIQRTQQEDSAVYLCASSPSIAKNVQYFGAGTRLSVL.

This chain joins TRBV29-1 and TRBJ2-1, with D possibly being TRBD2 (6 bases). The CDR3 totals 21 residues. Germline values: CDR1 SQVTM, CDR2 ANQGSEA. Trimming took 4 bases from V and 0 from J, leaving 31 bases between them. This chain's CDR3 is CSVVSRRGGDSQSGSYNEQFF. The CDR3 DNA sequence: TGCAGCGTTGTTTCCCGGCGGGGCGGGGACTCCCAATCTGGCTCCTACAATGAGCAGTTCTTC.